Listed below are T cell receptor beta chains from one sample, sequenced in a study of blood T cell repertoires in COVID-19. Data came from immunoSEQ multiplex PCR; TCRdb stores just in-frame clones and leaves some out. The table records fewer than 50,000 clones, approximately 71% of them present only once. The sequenced sample was peripheral blood. These receptors originate from a man at least 80 years old with acute or convalescent COVID-19. Each CDR3 is given with its conserved first and last residue. The order of the fields is V gene, D gene, clone size, J gene, CDR3 DNA, CDR3 protein. The D gene is left open where the match is weak. Rows give clone size only sometimes, using once, few, many, or a class for an expanded clone.

V: TRBV19; D: TRBD1; size: .; J: TRBJ1-2; DNA: TGTGCCAGTGGCCTAGGGACAGGGACATGGCATGGTTACACCTTC; CDR3: CASGLGTGTWHGYTF
V: TRBV6-5; D: .; size: .; J: TRBJ2-1; DNA: TGTGCCAGCAGTTACTCGGGCCTAGGGGGGGAGAATGAGCAGTTCTTC; CDR3: CASSYSGLGGENEQFF
V: TRBV27; D: .; size: few; J: TRBJ1-6; DNA: TGTGCCAGCAGTTTTCTCCTCGGGGGATTAAATTCACCCCTCCACTTT; CDR3: CASSFLLGGLNSPLHF
V: TRBV4-1; D: .; size: .; J: TRBJ1-2; DNA: TGCGCCAGCAGCGAACAGGGCGAGGGTAACTATGGCTACACCTTC; CDR3: CASSEQGEGNYGYTF
V: TRBV7-8; D: .; size: .; J: TRBJ2-1; DNA: TGTGCCAGCAGCTTAGATCGTAACAACCACAATGAGCAGTTCTTC; CDR3: CASSLDRNNHNEQFF
V: TRBV6-5; D: TRBD2; size: .; J: TRBJ2-5; DNA: TGTGCCAGCAGTTCGCTAGCGGGAGATGAGACCCAGTACTTC; CDR3: CASSSLAGDETQYF
V: TRBV27; D: .; size: .; J: TRBJ1-1; DNA: TGTGCCAGCAGTTTAGTCGGGACACAGAACACTGAAGCTTTCTTT; CDR3: CASSLVGTQNTEAFF
V: TRBV19; D: .; size: few; J: TRBJ2-3; DNA: TGTGCCAGTAAACCTAATGGGGCCCGGCCAGATACGCAGTATTTT; CDR3: CASKPNGARPDTQYF
V: TRBV5-5; D: TRBD1; size: once; J: TRBJ1-2; DNA: TGTGCCAGCTCTTTGACAGGGGGCGCCGTATATGGCTACACCTTC; CDR3: CASSLTGGAVYGYTF
V: TRBV12-2; D: .; size: .; J: TRBJ1-1; DNA: TGTGCAAGTCGCGTAAGACTCCTCGCCGGGGAGTTGAACACTGAAGCTTTCTTT; CDR3: CASRVRLLAGELNTEAFF
V: TRBV5-1; D: .; size: .; J: TRBJ1-2; DNA: TGCGCCAGCAGCTCAGCCACGGGACAAATCAATGGCTACACCTTC; CDR3: CASSSATGQINGYTF
V: TRBV7-8; D: .; size: .; J: TRBJ1-5; DNA: TGTGCCAGCCATCCCCTAACGAGGCTGCAGCCCCAGCATTTT; CDR3: CASHPLTRLQPQHF
V: TRBV3-1/TRBV3-2; D: .; size: .; J: TRBJ1-5; DNA: TGTGCCAGCAGCCAAGGACAGCATAGCAATCAGCCCCAGCATTTT; CDR3: CASSQGQHSNQPQHF
V: TRBV4-3; D: TRBD1; size: once; J: TRBJ1-4; DNA: TGCGCCAGCAGCCAAGGACAGGGACTCGTCAGAGAAAAACTGTTTTTT; CDR3: CASSQGQGLVREKLFF
V: TRBV11-2; D: .; size: .; J: TRBJ2-3; DNA: TGTGCCAGCAGCCCCCGGGAATGGGAATTCTCTAATACGCAGTATTTT; CDR3: CASSPREWEFSNTQYF
V: TRBV4-3; D: TRBD2; size: .; J: TRBJ2-7; DNA: TGCGCCAGCAGCCAAGAAGTCCCCGGCCTAGCGGGAGGGCGGGGGGAGCAGTACTTC; CDR3: CASSQEVPGLAGGRGEQYF
V: TRBV7-3; D: .; size: .; J: TRBJ1-1; DNA: TGTGCCAGCAGCTCGACGGGCGGGATGAACACTGAAGCTTTCTTT; CDR3: CASSSTGGMNTEAFF
V: TRBV2; D: TRBD1; size: .; J: TRBJ1-4; DNA: TGTGCCAGCGCCAACCGGGACAGAGATGAAAAACTGTTTTTT; CDR3: CASANRDRDEKLFF
V: TRBV6-5; D: .; size: .; J: TRBJ1-1; DNA: TGTGCCAGCAGTCCCGGGAGGGCGAACACTGAAGCTTTCTTT; CDR3: CASSPGRANTEAFF
V: TRBV5-6; D: TRBD1; size: .; J: TRBJ1-2; DNA: TGTGCCAGCAGCTTGGCGAGGGACAGGGGTAAAATTGGCTACACCTTC; CDR3: CASSLARDRGKIGYTF
V: TRBV5-1; D: .; size: .; J: TRBJ1-2; DNA: TGCGCCAGCAGCTTGCAGGGCGACTATGGCTACACCTTC; CDR3: CASSLQGDYGYTF
V: TRBV10-2; D: TRBD1; size: few; J: TRBJ1-4; DNA: TGCGCCAGCAGTGAGCCCACCGTACGGGACAGGCTAAATGAAAAACTGTTTTTT; CDR3: CASSEPTVRDRLNEKLFF
V: TRBV9; D: TRBD1; size: .; J: TRBJ1-2; DNA: TGTGCCAGCAGCGGGCAAGGGGGCGGCTACACCTTC; CDR3: CASSGQGGGYTF
V: TRBV11-2; D: .; size: .; J: TRBJ1-1; DNA: TGTGCCAGCAGCCCAGGCCCCGGGAGTTATCAGGGCACTGAAGCTTTCTTT; CDR3: CASSPGPGSYQGTEAFF
V: TRBV29-1; D: .; size: few; J: TRBJ1-1; DNA: TGCAGCGTGGGGGGGGAGCACACTGAAGCTTTCTTT; CDR3: CSVGGEHTEAFF
V: TRBV10-2; D: TRBD1; size: .; J: TRBJ1-5; DNA: TGCGCCAGCAGCGGGACAGCCGATCAGCCCCAGCATTTT; CDR3: CASSGTADQPQHF
V: TRBV13; D: TRBD2; size: .; J: TRBJ2-3; DNA: TGTGCCAGCAGCTCAAGGACTAGCGGGGGACGTAGCACAGATACGCAGTATTTT; CDR3: CASSSRTSGGRSTDTQYF
V: TRBV7-2; D: TRBD2; size: .; J: TRBJ2-3; DNA: TGTGCCAGCAGCTTAGAAAGTCTAGCGGGAGTCTCAGGGACGCAGTATTTT; CDR3: CASSLESLAGVSGTQYF
V: TRBV11-3; D: .; size: .; J: TRBJ2-7; DNA: TGTGCCAGCAGCTTACCTGCAGGGGCCCCCTACGAGCAGTACTTC; CDR3: CASSLPAGAPYEQYF
V: TRBV2; D: TRBD2; size: .; J: TRBJ2-5; DNA: TGTGCCAGCAGACAAGCGGGGGGGCCCTGGGAGACCCAGTACTTC; CDR3: CASRQAGGPWETQYF
V: TRBV3-1/TRBV3-2; D: TRBD1; size: .; J: TRBJ1-6; DNA: TGTGCCAGCAGCCAAGATAAGGGACAGGGGAATTCACCCCTCCACTTT; CDR3: CASSQDKGQGNSPLHF
V: TRBV5-1; D: TRBD1; size: .; J: TRBJ2-1; DNA: TGCGCCAGCAGCCTCGCGGACAGGGGGAATGAGCAGTTCTTC; CDR3: CASSLADRGNEQFF
V: TRBV7-6; D: .; size: .; J: TRBJ1-4; DNA: TGTGCCAGCAGCTTAGCGACAGTACCAGGAGCAACTAATGAAAAACTGTTTTTT; CDR3: CASSLATVPGATNEKLFF
V: TRBV13; D: TRBD1; size: .; J: TRBJ1-5; DNA: TGTGCCAGCAGCCGGACAGGGGGAGCCCAGCATTTT; CDR3: CASSRTGGAQHF
V: TRBV7-9; D: .; size: .; J: TRBJ2-1; DNA: TGTGCCAGCAGCCCGTCCCCGGACTTAGCTTCTTACAATGAGCAGTTCTTC; CDR3: CASSPSPDLASYNEQFF
V: TRBV30; D: TRBD1; size: .; J: TRBJ1-4; DNA: TGTGCCTGGAGTCTGACAGGGGGCGATGAAAAACTGTTTTTT; CDR3: CAWSLTGGDEKLFF
V: TRBV7-3; D: .; size: .; J: TRBJ2-1; DNA: TGTGCCAGCAGCCCCCGGACAGTGGGGTTAAGCTCCTACAATGAGCAGTTCTTC; CDR3: CASSPRTVGLSSYNEQFF
V: TRBV6-1; D: .; size: .; J: TRBJ2-3; DNA: TGTGCCAGCAGTGAATCCTTTGGCGGGGGCACAGATACGCAGTATTTT; CDR3: CASSESFGGGTDTQYF
V: TRBV6-4; D: .; size: few; J: TRBJ2-2; DNA: TGTGCCAGCAGTGGGACTTCTAACACCGGGGAGCTGTTTTTT; CDR3: CASSGTSNTGELFF
V: TRBV7-9; D: .; size: .; J: TRBJ1-3; DNA: TGTGCCAGCAGCTTAGTCTATGGTGTCTTCTCTGGAAACACCATATATTTT; CDR3: CASSLVYGVFSGNTIYF
V: TRBV11-3; D: TRBD2; size: .; J: TRBJ2-3; DNA: TGTGCCAGCAGCTTAGGGACTAGTAGCACAGATACGCAGTATTTT; CDR3: CASSLGTSSTDTQYF
V: TRBV5-1; D: TRBD2; size: medium-sized; J: TRBJ2-2; DNA: TGCGCCAGCAGCTTGGGGGCTAGCGGATACACCGGGGAGCTGTTTTTT; CDR3: CASSLGASGYTGELFF
V: TRBV7-2; D: .; size: .; J: TRBJ2-6; DNA: TGTGCCAGCAGCTCAAACTCTGGGGCCAACGTCCTGACTTTC; CDR3: CASSSNSGANVLTF